This T cell receptor beta chain comes out of a study of OX40 agonist ivuxolimab in advanced cancers. Study overall: A male proportion of approximately 83% was recorded, with mean age roughly 62 years and range about 20 to 79. Whole-study findings and limits: The average count of expanded clones was higher among CD8+ T cells than among CD4+.

TCRdb keeps only in-frame clones here, not all; method: immunoSEQ multiplex PCR. This table holds about 69,000 clones, 70% to 90% found once. The germline V gene has CDR1 SGHTA and CDR2 FQGTGA. This CDR3 has 13 amino acids. Between the trimmed V and J ends, which lost 0 bases and 8 bases, there was a span of 8 bases. Of note for this clone: What it binds is unknown.

This specimen consisted of CD4+ or CD8+ T cells sorted from blood, obtained in a trial of the OX40 agonist ivuxolimab. The J gene is TRBJ2-1, the V gene TRBV7-3; no firm D call. This receptor was obtained from an adult with an advanced solid tumor such as melanoma, head and neck, liver or kidney cancer. CDR3 in amino acids: CASSLTATDEQFF. In DNA, the CDR3 is TGTGCCAGCAGCTTAACAGCTACGGATGAGCAGTTCTTC.